In its sample, the clone carrying this TCR beta chain was seen many times. The antigen remains unidentified. The data were obtained in a study of human T cells and chemical hapten exposure. Study overall: On around 2 cm by around 2 cm of upper inner arm skin, sensitization was performed with 2% DPC. Throughout the approximately 24-week study, diphenylcyclopropenone was applied weekly to the patients' scalps.

TCRdb itself ran the RACE reads through MiXCR, one entry per CDR3 protein. Here the sample spans some 120,000 distinct CDR3 sequences, around 10% being singletons. Study findings and constraints: Against controls, expanded TCRs gave rise to significantly more large CDR3 similarity clusters.

Regarding time point: patch test 1, 2 weeks after DPC sensitization. The treatment is: therapeutic diphenylcyclopropenone sensitization with weekly scalp DPC. Germline-derived CDR1 and CDR2 are SGHRS and YFSETQ. V was trimmed by 0 bases and J by 0 bases, leaving 10 bases between them. The length of the CDR3 is 15 residues. The source was whole blood, collected in connection with sensitization to the hapten diphenylcyclopropenone (DPC). The sequence derives from a woman between 50 and 59 years old with alopecia areata. Some clones in this sample may be carry-over from other donors' samples. The rearrangement joins TRBV5-1 to TRBJ2-7, with D unresolved. The CDR3 nucleotides are TGCGCCAGCAGCTTGGCGGCAGGCCTCTCCTACGAGCAGTACTTC. It encodes CASSLAAGLSYEQYF.